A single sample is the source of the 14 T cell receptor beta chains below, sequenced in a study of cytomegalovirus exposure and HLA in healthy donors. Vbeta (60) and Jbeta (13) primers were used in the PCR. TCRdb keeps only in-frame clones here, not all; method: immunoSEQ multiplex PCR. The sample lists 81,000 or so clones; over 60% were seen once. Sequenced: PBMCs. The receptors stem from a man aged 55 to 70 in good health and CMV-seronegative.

CDR3 sequence: CASGPTRQLMNTEAFF. In nucleotides, the CDR3 is TGTGCTAGTGGCCCGACTCGACAGTTGATGAACACTGAAGCTTTCTTT. The rearrangement joins TRBV12-5 to TRBJ1-1; tentative D call: TRBD1 (5 bases). The CDR3 has 16 amino acids. CDR1 LGHNT and CDR2 FRNRAP come from the germline V gene. V was pared by 6 bases and J by 0 bases, with 17 bases between. Complete variable domain (other parts from reference TRBV12-5 and TRBJ1-1): DARVTQTPRHKVTEMGQEVTMRCQPILGHNTVFWYRQTMMQGLELLAYFRNRAPLDDSGMPKDRFSAEMPDATLATLKIQPSEPRDSAVYFCASGPTRQLMNTEAFFGQGTRLTVV.

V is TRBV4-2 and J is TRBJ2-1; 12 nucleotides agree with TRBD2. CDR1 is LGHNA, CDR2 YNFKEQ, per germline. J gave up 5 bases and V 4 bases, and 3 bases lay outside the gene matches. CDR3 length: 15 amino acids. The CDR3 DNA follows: TGTGCCAGCAGCCCGTCTAGCGGGGGGGACAATGAGCAGTTCTTC. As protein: CASSPSSGGDNEQFF.

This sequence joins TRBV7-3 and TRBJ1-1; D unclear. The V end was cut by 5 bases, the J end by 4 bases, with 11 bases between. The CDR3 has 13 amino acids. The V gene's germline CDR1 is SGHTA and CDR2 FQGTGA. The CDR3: CASSPMEGTEAFF. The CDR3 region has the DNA TGTGCCAGCAGCCCCATGGAGGGCACTGAAGCTTTCTTT.

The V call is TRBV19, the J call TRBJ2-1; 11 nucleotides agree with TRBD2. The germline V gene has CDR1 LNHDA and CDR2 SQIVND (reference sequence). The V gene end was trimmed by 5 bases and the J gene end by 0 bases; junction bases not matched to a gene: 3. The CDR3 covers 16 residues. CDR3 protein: CASSPSGGSSYNEQFF. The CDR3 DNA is TGTGCCAGTAGTCCTAGCGGGGGGAGCTCCTACAATGAGCAGTTCTTC.

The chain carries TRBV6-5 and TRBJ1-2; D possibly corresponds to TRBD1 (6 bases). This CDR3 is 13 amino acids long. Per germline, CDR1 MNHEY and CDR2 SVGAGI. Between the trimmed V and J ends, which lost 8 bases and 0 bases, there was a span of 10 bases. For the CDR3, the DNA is TGTGCCAGCGGGGACAACTCTAACTATGGCTACACCTTC. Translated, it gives CASGDNSNYGYTF.

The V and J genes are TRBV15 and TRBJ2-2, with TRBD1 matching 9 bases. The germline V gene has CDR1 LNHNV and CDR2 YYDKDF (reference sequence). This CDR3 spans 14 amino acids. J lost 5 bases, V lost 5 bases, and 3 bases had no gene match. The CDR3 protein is CATSRDRETGELFF. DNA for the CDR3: TGTGCCACCAGCCGGGACAGGGAAACCGGGGAGCTGTTTTTT. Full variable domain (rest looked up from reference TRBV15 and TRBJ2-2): DAMVIQNPRYQVTQFGKPVTLSCSQTLNHNVMYWYQQKSSQAPKLLFHYYDKDFNNEADTPDNFQSRRPNTSFCFLDIRSPGLGDTAMYLCATSRDRETGELFFGEGSRLTVL.

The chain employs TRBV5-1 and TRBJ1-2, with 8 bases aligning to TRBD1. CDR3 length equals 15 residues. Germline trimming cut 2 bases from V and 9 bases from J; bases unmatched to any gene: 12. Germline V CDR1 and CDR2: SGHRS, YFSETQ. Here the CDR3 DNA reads TGCGCCAGCAGCTTAGGACAGGGTCTGTCGGTTAGCTACACCTTC. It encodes CASSLGQGLSVSYTF. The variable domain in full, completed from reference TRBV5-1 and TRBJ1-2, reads KAGVTQTPRYLIKTRGQQVTLSCSPISGHRSVSWYQQTPGQGLQFLFEYFSETQRNKGNFPGRFSGRQFSNSRSEMNVSTLELGDSALYLCASSLGQGLSVSYTFGSGTRLTVV.

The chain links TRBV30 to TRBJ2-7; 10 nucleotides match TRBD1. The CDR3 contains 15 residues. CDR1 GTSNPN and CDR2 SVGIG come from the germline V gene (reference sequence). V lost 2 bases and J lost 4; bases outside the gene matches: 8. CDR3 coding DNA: TGTGCCTGGAGTTACGGACAGGGGGATTCGTACGAGCAGTACTTC. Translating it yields CAWSYGQGDSYEQYF.

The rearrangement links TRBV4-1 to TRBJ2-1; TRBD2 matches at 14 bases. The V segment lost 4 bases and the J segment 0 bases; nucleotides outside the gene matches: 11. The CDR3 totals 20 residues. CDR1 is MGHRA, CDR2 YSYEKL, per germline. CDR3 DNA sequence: TGCGCCAGCAGCCCTAGGACTAGCGGGGGGTCTAGCCTCTCCTACAATGAGCAGTTCTTC. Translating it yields CASSPRTSGGSSLSYNEQFF.

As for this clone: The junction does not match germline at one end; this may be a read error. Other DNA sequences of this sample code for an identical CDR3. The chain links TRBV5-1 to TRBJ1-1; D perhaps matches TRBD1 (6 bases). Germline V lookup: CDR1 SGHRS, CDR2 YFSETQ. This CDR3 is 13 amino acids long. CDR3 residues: CASSWTANTEAFF. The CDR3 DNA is TGTGCCAGCAGCTGGACAGCGAACACTGAAGCTTTCTTT.

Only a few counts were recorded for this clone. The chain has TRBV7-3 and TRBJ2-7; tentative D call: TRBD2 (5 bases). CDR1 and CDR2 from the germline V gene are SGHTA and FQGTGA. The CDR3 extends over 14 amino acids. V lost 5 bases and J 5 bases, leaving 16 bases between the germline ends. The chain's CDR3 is CASSRARDSHEQYF. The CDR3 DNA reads TGTGCCAGCAGCCGAGCGAGGGATTCCCACGAGCAGTACTTC.

CDR3 DNA: TGTGCCAGCAGTGAGAGGACAGGGGCTGGGTACGAGCAGTACTTC. It specifies CASSERTGAGYEQYF. The chain carries TRBV6-1 and TRBJ2-7; 9 bases agree with TRBD1. With V trimmed by 3 bases and J by 4 bases, 7 bases remained unmatched. The CDR3 is 15 amino acids. Germline V gives CDR1 MNHNS, CDR2 SASEGT.

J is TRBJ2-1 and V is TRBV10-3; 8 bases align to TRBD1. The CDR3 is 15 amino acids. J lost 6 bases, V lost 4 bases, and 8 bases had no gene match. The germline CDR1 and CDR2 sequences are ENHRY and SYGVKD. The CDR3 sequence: CAISALGQGPNEQFF. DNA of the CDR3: TGTGCCATCAGTGCCTTAGGACAGGGACCCAATGAGCAGTTCTTC.

CDR3 region: CAWGTGGVYEQYF. DNA for the CDR3: TGTGCCTGGGGAACAGGGGGGGTCTACGAGCAGTACTTC. This chain connects TRBV30 to TRBJ2-7; weak D call: TRBD1 (8 bases). The V gene lost 5 bases and the J gene lost 3 bases, with 14 bases spanning the gap. CDR1 is GTSNPN and CDR2 is SVGIG in the germline V gene (reference sequence). This CDR3 is 13 amino acids long.